These 31 T cell receptor beta chains were all obtained from the same sample, sequenced in a study of blood T cell repertoires in COVID-19. The method was immunoSEQ multiplex PCR; TCRdb's version includes in-frame clones alone and lacks a portion of them. The top ten clones hold under 5% of a sample with approximately 170,000 clones, roughly nine tenths of them seen once. What was sequenced was peripheral blood. The origin of the receptors is a woman in her 70s with acute or convalescent COVID-19.

The genes are TRBV7-2 and TRBJ1-1, with a weak D call TRBD1 (6 bases). The germline CDR1 and CDR2 sequences are SGHTA and FQGNSA. Trimming cost V 4 bases and J 2 bases, with 8 bases left between them. The CDR3 loop spans 13 amino acids. This chain's CDR3 is CASSYRVNTEAFF. In DNA, the CDR3 is TGTGCCAGCAGCTACAGGGTAAACACTGAAGCTTTCTTT.

The chain carries TRBV6-2 or TRBV6-3 and TRBJ2-3; no clear D gene. The CDR3 loop spans 14 amino acids. From germline, CDR1 is MNHEY and CDR2 SVGEGT. Deletions cut 4 bases from V and 1 base from J, with 9 bases between. Here the CDR3 DNA reads TGTGCCAGCAGTTTCCTTACAGGCACAGATACGCAGTATTTT. Its protein is CASSFLTGTDTQYF.

V is TRBV7-2 and J is TRBJ1-2; 9 nucleotides line up with TRBD1. V dropped 4 bases and J dropped 1; count of bases not matched to a gene: 4. The CDR3 spans 15 residues. Germline V gives CDR1 SGHTA, CDR2 FQGNSA. The CDR3 sequence: CASSSRTGVNYGYTF. CDR3 DNA sequence: TGTGCCAGCAGCTCAAGGACAGGGGTTAACTATGGCTACACCTTC.

The J gene is TRBJ1-1, the V gene TRBV5-1, with D possibly matching TRBD1 (5 bases). V was clipped by 3 bases and J by 4 bases, with 16 bases between them. This CDR3 region has 15 residues. CDR1 and CDR2 (germline): SGHRS, YFSETQ. The CDR3 sequence: CASSSDGRGFTEAFF. The DNA of the CDR3 is TGCGCCAGCAGCTCCGATGGTCGGGGGTTCACTGAAGCTTTCTTT.

This clone appeared a few times. In the same sample, other DNA sequences code for this CDR3. This chain joins TRBV6-5 and TRBJ2-3; D might be TRBD2 (5 bases). Germline V gives CDR1 MNHEY, CDR2 SVGAGI. The CDR3 is 16 residues long. V gave up 0 bases and J gave up 0 bases, with 10 bases separating them. CDR3 protein: CASSYSSSSSTDTQYF. The CDR3 nucleotides read TGTGCCAGCAGTTACTCGTCTAGCTCTAGCACAGATACGCAGTATTTT.

The chain is built from TRBV18 and TRBJ1-5; the match to TRBD1 covers 8 bases. The CDR3 has 14 amino acids. The V segment lost 6 bases and the J segment 7 bases; nucleotides outside the gene matches: 8. Germline values: CDR1 KGHSH, CDR2 LQKENI. The CDR3 DNA sequence: TGTGCCAGCTCCCAAGGACAGGGTGAACAGCCCCAGCATTTT. Translated: CASSQGQGEQPQHF.

The genes are TRBV4-3 and TRBJ2-2; 9 bases line up with TRBD1. CDR1 is LGHNA, CDR2 YSLEER, per germline. V dropped 0 bases and J dropped 5; count of bases not matched to a gene: 4. The CDR3 is 16 amino acids. The CDR3 is CASSQDRQGVTGELFF. The DNA of the CDR3 is TGCGCCAGCAGCCAAGATCGACAGGGGGTAACCGGGGAGCTGTTTTTT.

The V call is TRBV7-2, the J call TRBJ1-2; maybe TRBD1 (6 bases). The CDR3 contains 14 residues. Germline V gene lookup returns CDR1 SGHTA and CDR2 FQGNSA. Trimming shortened V by 1 base and J by 3 bases, and 9 bases separated the two germline ends. This chain's CDR3 is CASSLVHRDYGYTF. In DNA, the CDR3 is TGTGCCAGCAGCTTAGTCCACAGGGACTATGGCTACACCTTC.

The chain is built from TRBV13 and TRBJ2-3, with 15 bases fitting TRBD2. The length of the CDR3 is 20 residues. With 2 bases clipped from V and 7 bases from J, the junction kept 16 bases outside the gene matches. The germline gives CDR1 PRHDT, CDR2 FYEKMQ (reference sequence). CDR3 region: CASSLPRTSGRGTRGNTQYF. In DNA, the CDR3 is TGTGCCAGCAGCTTACCCCGGACTAGCGGGAGGGGAACACGGGGGAATACGCAGTATTTT.

This sequence joins TRBV9 and TRBJ2-3; 11 bases align to TRBD2. Per germline, CDR1 SGDLS and CDR2 YYNGEE. CDR3 length: 16 residues. V shed 0 bases and J 5 bases; nucleotides not matched to a gene: 5. In nucleotides, the CDR3 is TGTGCCAGCAGCGTAGTAGGGACTAGCGGTAGAGATACGCAGTATTTT. This encodes CASSVVGTSGRDTQYF.

The V gene is TRBV6-4, the J gene TRBJ2-2; 8 bases align to TRBD2. The CDR3 totals 16 residues. Trimming took 4 bases from V and 1 from J; bases not matched to a gene: 5. CDR1 and CDR2 from the germline V gene are MRHNA and SNTAGT. CDR3 in DNA: TGTGCCAGCAGTGCCACGGGACTAGTGAACACCGGGGAGCTGTTTTTT. It yields the protein CASSATGLVNTGELFF.

The chain recombines TRBV6-2 or TRBV6-3 with TRBJ2-2; 7 nucleotides agree with TRBD1. The CDR3 is 15 residues long. With 5 bases clipped from V and 2 bases from J, the junction kept 5 bases outside the gene matches. Germline assignment: CDR1 MNHEY and CDR2 SVGEGT. The CDR3 region has the DNA TGTGCCAGCAGTAAAAGGACAGGAAACACCGGGGAGCTGTTTTTT. Protein: CASSKRTGNTGELFF.

V usage is TRBV6-1 and J usage is TRBJ1-1, with D perhaps TRBD1 (6 bases). V was trimmed by 4 bases and J by 2 bases, leaving 17 bases between them. Germline CDR1 MNHNS, CDR2 SASEGT. This CDR3 has 16 residues. The CDR3: CASSGNYWTVNTEAFF. The CDR3 DNA is TGTGCCAGCAGTGGAAACTATTGGACAGTAAACACTGAAGCTTTCTTT.

This chain connects TRBV11-2 to TRBJ2-2, with a weak D call TRBD2 (5 bases). Germline lookup yields CDR1 SGHAT and CDR2 FQNNGV. V was trimmed by 5 bases and J by 1 base, leaving 20 bases between them. The CDR3 length is 18 residues. CDR3 protein: CASSPKWQWEKNTGELFF. In DNA, the CDR3 is TGTGCCAGCAGCCCTAAATGGCAGTGGGAGAAGAACACCGGGGAGCTGTTTTTT.

This chain connects TRBV10-3 to TRBJ2-2, with 7 bases fitting TRBD1. This CDR3 comprises 16 residues. Germline V gene lookup returns CDR1 ENHRY and CDR2 SYGVKD. Losses at the gene ends were 3 bases for V and 0 bases for J; bases not matched to a gene: 4. Here the CDR3 DNA reads TGTGCCATCAGTGAAAAGGGACAGACGAACACCGGGGAGCTGTTTTTT. This sequence encodes CAISEKGQTNTGELFF.

This chain connects TRBV29-1 to TRBJ1-1, with D uncertain. CDR1 is SQVTM, CDR2 ANQGSEA, per germline. CDR3 size: 14 residues. Trimming cost V 3 bases and J 2 bases, with 13 bases left between them. The CDR3 coding sequence is TGCAGCGTTGAGGGTCGACGGGTTAACACTGAAGCTTTCTTT. Encoded protein: CSVEGRRVNTEAFF. Full variable domain (remainder filled in from reference TRBV29-1 and TRBJ1-1): SAVISQKPSRDICQRGTSLTIQCQVDSQVTMMFWYRQQPGQSLTLIATANQGSEATYESGFVIDKFPISRPNLTFSTLTVSNMSPEDSSIYLCSVEGRRVNTEAFFGQGTRLTVV.

V gene TRBV3-1 (or the pseudogene TRBV3-2) combines with J gene TRBJ2-3; TRBD2 matches at 7 bases. Trimming cost V 2 bases and J 11 bases; bases outside gene matches: 7. Germline values: CDR1 LGHDT, CDR2 YNNKEL (reference sequence). This CDR3 spans 13 amino acids. The CDR3 reads CASSQKGGFGQYF. The CDR3 DNA sequence: TGTGCCAGCAGCCAAAAGGGAGGGTTCGGGCAGTATTTT.

The chain uses TRBV6-5 and TRBJ2-4, with a weak D call TRBD2 (5 bases). Germline CDR1 MNHEY, CDR2 SVGAGI. V lost 0 bases and J 0 bases, leaving 6 bases between the germline ends. CDR3 length: 15 amino acids. The chain's CDR3 is CASSYSGRAKNIQYF. The CDR3 DNA reads as TGTGCCAGCAGTTACTCGGGGAGAGCCAAAAACATTCAGTACTTC.

The gene calls are TRBV28 and TRBJ1-6; D is unresolved. The CDR3 loop spans 12 amino acids. The V end was cut by 8 bases, the J end by 9 bases, with 11 bases between. Germline V lookup: CDR1 MDHEN, CDR2 SYDVKM. CDR3 DNA sequence: TGTGCCAGCGGCATGCGAGGTTCACCCCTCCACTTT. As protein: CASGMRGSPLHF.

V and J are TRBV7-9 and TRBJ1-4; D ambiguous. Germline V gives CDR1 SEHNR, CDR2 FQNEAQ (reference sequence). Trimming removed 2 bases at V and 3 bases at J, with 13 bases between. The CDR3 has 16 amino acids. CDR3 protein: CASSLYRGMANEKLFF. In DNA form, the CDR3 reads TGTGCCAGCAGCTTATATCGGGGAATGGCTAATGAAAAACTGTTTTTT.

The chain uses TRBV9 and TRBJ1-1; a weak D match, TRBD1 (5 bases). The V gene lost 1 base and the J gene lost 1 base, with 11 bases spanning the gap. This CDR3 comprises 15 residues. Looked up from germline, CDR1 is SGDLS and CDR2 is YYNGEE. CDR3 protein: CASSVSPGGNTEAFF. DNA for the CDR3: TGTGCCAGCAGCGTAAGCCCGGGGGGGAACACTGAAGCTTTCTTT.

The V and J genes are TRBV6-2 or TRBV6-3 and TRBJ2-2; TRBD2 matches at 9 bases. From germline, CDR1 is MNHEY and CDR2 SVGEGT. The V and J ends lost 3 bases and 3 bases, in that order; junction bases with no gene match: 5. This CDR3 comprises 16 residues. The CDR3 sequence is CASSYNSGSYTGELFF. DNA for the CDR3: TGTGCCAGCAGTTATAATAGCGGGAGTTACACCGGGGAGCTGTTTTTT.

This rearrangement joins TRBV15 to TRBJ1-2, with D possibly TRBD1 on 5 matching bases. Germline values: CDR1 LNHNV, CDR2 YYDKDF (reference sequence). This CDR3 contains 14 residues. Between the trimmed V and J ends, which lost 1 base and 5 bases, there was a span of 11 bases. CDR3: CATSRVTRDYGYTF. CDR3 sequence (DNA): TGTGCCACCAGCAGAGTTACCAGGGATTATGGCTACACCTTC.

The V call is TRBV10-3, the J call TRBJ2-3; 9 bases are shared with TRBD1. The CDR3 contains 15 residues. The germline gives CDR1 ENHRY, CDR2 SYGVKD. The junction had 4 bases not matched to a gene; V was cut back by 5 bases and J by 1 base. CDR3 residues: CAISSRDRGTDTQYF. The CDR3 nucleotides are TGTGCCATCAGTTCCCGGGACAGGGGCACAGATACGCAGTATTTT.

This clone was counted a few times. The chain carries TRBV6-1 and TRBJ1-3; a possible D gene is TRBD1 (6 bases). The germline V and J ends were trimmed by 2 bases and 0 bases, with 11 bases remaining between them. The CDR3 runs to 16 residues. CDR1 and CDR2 from the germline V gene are MNHNS and SASEGT. The CDR3 here is CASSEMPGASGNTIYF. The CDR3 DNA reads TGTGCCAGCAGTGAAATGCCAGGGGCCTCTGGAAACACCATATATTTT.

CDR3 amino acids: CASRYPGQGHF. CDR3 bases: TGTGCCAGCAGGTATCCGGGACAGGGGCATTTT. V usage is TRBV5-8 and J usage is TRBJ1-5; 9 bases agree with TRBD1. The J segment lost 15 bases and the V segment lost 5 bases, leaving 6 bases of the junction unmatched. Germline V CDR1 and CDR2: SGHTS, YDEGEE. There are 11 residues in the CDR3.

DNA for the CDR3: TGTGCCAGCAGCCAGACGACGGGATTCTATGGCTACACCTTC. Amino acids: CASSQTTGFYGYTF. The chain has TRBV7-9 and TRBJ1-2; D remains unclear. There are 14 residues in the CDR3. Trimming removed 5 bases from V and 4 bases from J, with 14 bases in between. CDR1 SEHNR and CDR2 FQNEAQ come from the germline V gene (reference sequence).

This clone was picked up one time. CDR3 bases: TGTGCCAGCAGCTCCGGGAGGTACGAAAAACTGTTTTTT. It yields the protein CASSSGRYEKLFF. The rearrangement joins TRBV5-6 to TRBJ1-4; D is uncertain. Germline assignment: CDR1 SGHDT and CDR2 YYEEEE. The V end was cut by 3 bases, the J end by 8 bases, with 11 bases between. CDR3 length equals 13 residues.

Regarding this clone: An end of the junction differs from the germline gene, which may be a read error. The chain recombines TRBV3-1 (or the pseudogene TRBV3-2) with TRBJ1-1, with 9 bases lining up with TRBD1. Per the germline V gene, CDR1 is LGHDT and CDR2 is YNNKEL (reference sequence). CDR3 length: 14 residues. The CDR3: CASSQGQGHTEAFF. CDR3 DNA: TGTGCCAGCAGTCAAGGACAGGGGCACACTGAAGCTTTCTTT.

This clone was found a few times. This chain connects TRBV6-2 or TRBV6-3 to TRBJ1-5, with D possibly TRBD1 on 5 matching bases. This CDR3 contains 18 residues. CDR1 and CDR2 (germline): MNHEY, SVGEGT. Trimming shortened V by 4 bases and J by 1 base, and 20 bases separated the two germline ends. CDR3 residues: CASSWEGRSGMSNQPQHF. CDR3 nucleotide sequence: TGTGCCAGCAGTTGGGAGGGGAGGAGCGGTATGAGCAATCAGCCCCAGCATTTT.

The chain recombines TRBV6-6 with TRBJ1-1; maybe TRBD1 (5 bases). Germline-derived CDR1 and CDR2 are MNHNY and SVGAGI (reference sequence). V was shortened by 7 bases and J by 0 bases, with 6 bases between the two germline ends. The CDR3 loop spans 12 amino acids. The CDR3 loop reads CASNRMNTEAFF. In DNA, the CDR3 is TGTGCCAGCAACAGGATGAACACTGAAGCTTTCTTT.